This T cell receptor (beta chain) comes out of a study of blood T cell repertoires in COVID-19. In the study overall: Sites in the United States, Italy and Spain provided acute and convalescent COVID-19 samples.

V lost 5 bases, J lost 2 bases, and 2 bases stayed unmatched. The CDR3 totals 14 residues. In germline, CDR1 is SGHTA, CDR2 FQGNSA. Source study methods: Reference gene primers were amplified, and this amplification served to estimate nucleated cell counts. The table came from immunoSEQ multiplex PCR; TCRdb's copy has only in-frame clones and leaves some out. Clone size and V and J calls were adopted from that table, with D and trimming inferred from the DNA. The sample records 190,000 or so clones, about 87% being singletons. The sample consisted of peripheral blood. The rearrangement joins TRBV7-2 to TRBJ1-4, with 7 positions matching TRBD1. This TCR was recovered from a woman between 18 and 30 years old who had recovered from COVID-19. CDR3 sequence reads: CASSAQGTNEKLFF. In nucleotides, the CDR3 is TGTGCCAGCAGCGCACAGGGGACTAATGAAAAACTGTTTTTT.